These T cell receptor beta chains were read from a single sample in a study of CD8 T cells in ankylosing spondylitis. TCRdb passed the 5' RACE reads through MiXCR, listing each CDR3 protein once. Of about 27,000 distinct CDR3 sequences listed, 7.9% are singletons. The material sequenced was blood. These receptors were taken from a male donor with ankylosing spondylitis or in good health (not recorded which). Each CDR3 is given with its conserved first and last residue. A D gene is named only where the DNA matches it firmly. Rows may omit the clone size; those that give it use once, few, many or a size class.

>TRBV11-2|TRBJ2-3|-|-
CASSLVGPTDTQYF
TGTGCCAGCAGCTTAGTGGGACCCACAGATACGCAGTATTTT
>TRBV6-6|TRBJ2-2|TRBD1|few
CASSPPGQGATGELFF
TGTGCCAGCAGTCCCCCGGGACAGGGGGCTACCGGGGAGCTGTTTTTT
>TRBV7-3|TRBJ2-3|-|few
CASSAISGPTDTQYF
TGTGCCAGCAGCGCAATTAGCGGACCCACAGATACGCAGTATTTT
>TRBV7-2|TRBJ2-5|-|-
CASSPIAASGETQYF
TGTGCCAGCAGTCCAATAGCGGCCTCGGGAGAGACCCAGTACTTC
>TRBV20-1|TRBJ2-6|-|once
CSARGPSGANVLTF
TGCAGTGCTAGAGGTCCTTCTGGGGCCAACGTCCTGACTTTC
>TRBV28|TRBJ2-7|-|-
CASSARDEQYF
TGTGCCAGCAGTGCCAGGGACGAGCAGTACTTC
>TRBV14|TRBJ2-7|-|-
CASSQVRSSYEQYF
TGTGCCAGCAGCCAAGTACGGAGCTCCTACGAGCAGTACTTC
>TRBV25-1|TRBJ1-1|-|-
CASSESQGVAEAFF
TGTGCCAGCAGTGAATCCCAGGGAGTCGCTGAAGCTTTCTTT
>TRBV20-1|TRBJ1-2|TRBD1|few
CSASPRQGWYGYTF
TGCAGTGCTAGCCCGCGACAGGGATGGTATGGCTACACCTTC
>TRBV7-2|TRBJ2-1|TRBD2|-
CASSSGTSGYNEQFF
TGTGCCAGCAGCTCAGGGACTAGCGGCTACAATGAGCAGTTCTTC
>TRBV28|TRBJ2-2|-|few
CASTTGWANTGELFF
TGTGCCAGCACCACCGGCTGGGCCAACACCGGGGAGCTGTTTTTT
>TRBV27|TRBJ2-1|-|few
CASREDSGSYNEQFF
TGTGCCAGCAGAGAGGACTCAGGCTCCTACAATGAGCAGTTCTTC
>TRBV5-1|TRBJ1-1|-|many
CASSSSGNTEAFF
TGCGCCAGCAGCTCATCCGGGAACACTGAAGCTTTCTTT
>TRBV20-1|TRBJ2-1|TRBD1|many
CSARGQGAIDEQFF
TGCAGTGCTCGGGGACAGGGGGCGATCGATGAGCAGTTCTTC
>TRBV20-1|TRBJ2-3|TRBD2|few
CSALRIAGPDTQYF
TGCAGTGCCCTCCGGATAGCGGGGCCAGATACGCAGTATTTT
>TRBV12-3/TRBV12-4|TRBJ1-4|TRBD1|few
CASSRTGEDEKLFF
TGTGCCAGCAGCCGGACAGGAGAGGATGAAAAACTGTTTTTT
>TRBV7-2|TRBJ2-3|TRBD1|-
CASSLFAGQGQDTQYF
TGTGCCAGCAGCTTATTCGCGGGACAGGGACAGGATACGCAGTATTTT
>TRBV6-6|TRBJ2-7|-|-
CASRTVSPPYEQYF
TGTGCCAGCAGAACAGTGAGTCCGCCCTACGAGCAGTACTTC
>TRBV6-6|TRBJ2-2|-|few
CASSYTRAGTPTGELFF
TGTGCCAGCAGTTACACAAGAGCCGGGACACCCACCGGGGAGCTGTTTTTT
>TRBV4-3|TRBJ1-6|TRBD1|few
CASSQGTGFSPLHF
TGCGCCAGCAGCCAGGGGACAGGGTTTTCACCCCTCCACTTT
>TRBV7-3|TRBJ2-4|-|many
CASSPEGGRTKNIQYF
TGTGCCAGCAGCCCGGAGGGGGGACGCACCAAAAACATTCAGTACTTC
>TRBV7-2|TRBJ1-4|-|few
CASSPPGRLNEKLFF
TGTGCCAGCAGCCCCCCGGGACGGTTGAATGAAAAACTGTTTTTT
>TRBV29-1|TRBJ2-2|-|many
CSVDPGGTTGELFF
TGCAGCGTTGACCCCGGGGGCACCACCGGGGAGCTGTTTTTT
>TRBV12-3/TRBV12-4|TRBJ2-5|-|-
CASSTTRKTQYF
TGTGCCAGCAGTACAACGCGGAAGACCCAGTACTTC
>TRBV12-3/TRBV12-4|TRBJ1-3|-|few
CASSLDHRNTIYF
TGTGCCAGCAGTTTGGACCATCGAAACACCATATATTTT
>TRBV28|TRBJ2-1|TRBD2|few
CASSSPLAGGYNEQFF
TGTGCCAGCAGTTCCCCACTAGCGGGGGGGTACAATGAGCAGTTCTTC
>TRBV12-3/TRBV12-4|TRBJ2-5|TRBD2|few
CASSFGTILAGTDETQYF
TGTGCCAGCAGTTTTGGGACCATACTAGCGGGGACCGACGAGACCCAGTACTTC
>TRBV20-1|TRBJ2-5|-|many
CSAPHNQETQYF
TGCAGTGCTCCCCACAACCAAGAGACCCAGTACTTC
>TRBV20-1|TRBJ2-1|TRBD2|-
CSAPFSSGSLSYNEQFF
TGCAGTGCTCCATTTTCCAGCGGGAGCCTCTCCTACAATGAGCAGTTCTTC
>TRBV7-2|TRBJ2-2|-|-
CASNKRAVNTGELFF
TGTGCCAGCAACAAAAGGGCGGTGAACACCGGGGAGCTGTTTTTT
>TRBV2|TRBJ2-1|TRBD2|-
CASIRTSGDNEQFF
TGTGCCAGCATCCGGACTAGCGGCGACAATGAGCAGTTCTTC
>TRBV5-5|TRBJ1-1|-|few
CASSLEDGRPNTEAFF
TGTGCCAGCAGCTTGGAAGACGGGCGGCCGAACACTGAAGCTTTCTTT
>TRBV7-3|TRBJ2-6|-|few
CASSPGANVLTF
TGTGCCAGCAGCCCTGGGGCCAACGTCCTGACTTTC